These 26 T cell receptor beta chains were sequenced from one sample in a study of blood T cell repertoires in COVID-19. Sequencing used immunoSEQ multiplex PCR; TCRdb keeps in-frame clones, though not all of them. Seen here are over 250,000 clones, more than 70% observed once, and the top ten hold around 0.99%. The sequencing sample was made of peripheral blood. These receptors were obtained from a woman aged 40 to 50 who had recovered from COVID-19.

CDR3 protein: CASSYQDRAGEKLFF. The DNA for the CDR3 is TGTGCCAGCAGTTACCAGGACAGGGCGGGCGAAAAACTGTTTTTT. This chain links TRBV6-5 with TRBJ1-4; 8 bases fit TRBD1. CDR1 is MNHEY and CDR2 is SVGAGI in the germline V gene. V lost 2 bases and J lost 8; bases outside the gene matches: 7. This CDR3 contains 15 residues.

The table lists this clone with a count of one. The chain employs TRBV14 and TRBJ1-1; TRBD1 matches 8 bases. Germline-derived CDR1 and CDR2 are SGHDN and FVKESK. The CDR3 loop spans 16 amino acids. Unmatched junction bases numbered 7, after V lost 3 bases and J lost 1 base. The CDR3 nucleotides are TGTGCCAGCAGCCACAAGTGGACAGGGAGGAACACTGAAGCTTTCTTT. Amino acids: CASSHKWTGRNTEAFF. Using reference TRBV14 and TRBJ1-1 for the parts outside the CDR3, the full variable domain is EAGVTQFPSHSVIEKGQTVTLRCDPISGHDNLYWYRRVMGKEIKFLLHFVKESKQDESGMPNNRFLAERTGGTYSTLKVQPAELEDSGVYFCASSHKWTGRNTEAFFGQGTRLTVV.

The genes are TRBV19 and TRBJ1-1, with TRBD1 identical over 7 bases. This CDR3 has 14 residues. Germline V gene lookup returns CDR1 LNHDA and CDR2 SQIVND (reference sequence). Trimming at V came to 5 bases and at J to 5 bases, leaving 8 bases not matched to a gene. CDR3 nucleotide sequence: TGTGCCAGTAGTCATAGGGGGCTGGGGACTGAAGCTTTCTTT. It encodes CASSHRGLGTEAFF.

V usage is TRBV30 and J usage is TRBJ1-2, with TRBD1 as a possible D gene (5 bases). The V gene's germline CDR1 is GTSNPN and CDR2 SVGIG (reference sequence). V was trimmed by 1 base and J by 8 bases, leaving 14 bases between them. CDR3 length: 13 residues. CDR3 amino acids: CAWSGVQVGGYTF. The CDR3 bases are TGTGCCTGGAGTGGGGTACAGGTGGGCGGCTACACCTTC.

The CDR3 protein is CASSSPGVVAGLRGYEQYF. The CDR3 nucleotides are TGCGCCAGCAGCTCGCCGGGGGTAGTGGCGGGGCTACGGGGCTACGAGCAGTACTTC. The V call is TRBV5-1, the J call TRBJ2-7, with D possibly TRBD2 on 6 matching bases. This CDR3 region has 19 residues. Germline CDR1 reads SGHRS; CDR2 reads YFSETQ. The V gene lost 3 bases and the J gene lost 3 bases, with 28 bases spanning the gap.

V is TRBV6-5 and J is TRBJ1-3, with D perhaps matching TRBD1 (6 bases). CDR1 MNHEY and CDR2 SVGAGI come from the germline V gene. The V gene lost 6 bases and the J gene lost 4 bases, with 13 bases spanning the gap. The CDR3 has 14 residues. CDR3 in DNA: TGTGCCAGCAGGACAGGTTTTCAGGGAAACACCATATATTTT. It is translated as CASRTGFQGNTIYF.

The chain links TRBV2 to TRBJ2-2; 7 bases match TRBD1. This CDR3 is built from 14 residues. Germline V lookup: CDR1 SNHLY, CDR2 FYNNEI. With 5 bases clipped from V and 6 bases from J, the junction kept 6 bases outside the gene matches. The CDR3 nucleotides read TGTGCCAGCAGTCTCCGACAGGGCGCCGGGGAGCTGTTTTTT. It translates to CASSLRQGAGELFF.

This chain connects TRBV11-2 to TRBJ1-3; possibly TRBD1 for D (5 bases). Germline lookup yields CDR1 SGHAT and CDR2 FQNNGV. The CDR3 has 15 amino acids. Trimming stripped 5 bases from V and 0 bases from J, with 11 bases between. Here the CDR3 reads CASSPAGGSGNTIYF. CDR3 nucleotides: TGTGCCAGCAGCCCCGCGGGGGGCTCTGGAAACACCATATATTTT.

This clone was observed a handful of times. Other DNA sequences in the same sample also yield this CDR3. This sequence joins TRBV7-2 and TRBJ2-1, with TRBD2 identical over 10 bases. The CDR3 spans 15 residues. V was pared by 5 bases and J by 4 bases, with 5 bases of the junction left unmatched. Germline V gene sequence: CDR1 SGHTA, CDR2 FQGNSA. CDR3 bases: TGTGCCAGCAGCCCCCGACTAGCGGGTTACAATGAGCAGTTCTTC. Amino acid sequence: CASSPRLAGYNEQFF.

This clone has a single count. This chain connects TRBV6-2 or TRBV6-3 to TRBJ1-1, with 7 bases fitting TRBD1. The CDR3 contains 14 residues. CDR1 is MNHEY, CDR2 SVGEGT, per germline. V lost 2 bases to trimming and J lost 5 bases; unmatched junction nucleotides: 5. This CDR3 is CASSYTGQPTEAFF. In DNA form, the CDR3 reads TGTGCCAGCAGTTACACGGGACAGCCAACTGAAGCTTTCTTT.

This CDR3 reads CAREGASGSDGVHEQYV. CDR3 in DNA: TGTGCCAGAGAGGGGGCTAGCGGGAGCGATGGGGTCCACGAGCAGTACGTC. The chain has TRBV21-1 and TRBJ2-7; the D call TRBD2 from the table was never checked on the DNA. TRBV21-1 is recorded as a pseudogene. The CDR3 spans 17 residues.

This chain joins TRBV30 and TRBJ1-6; 10 nucleotides agree with TRBD1. The CDR3 has 15 residues. V lost 8 bases to trimming and J lost 6 bases; unmatched junction nucleotides: 10. Germline-derived CDR1 and CDR2 are GTSNPN and SVGIG (reference sequence). The CDR3 nucleotides are TGTGCCGCACGGGACAGGGGAATTCTTAATTCACCCCTCCACTTT. Protein sequence: CAARDRGILNSPLHF.

CDR3 residues: CASSSPGPNRDEQYF. The CDR3 DNA reads as TGTGCCAGCAGCTCACCGGGACCTAACAGGGACGAGCAGTACTTC. The chain carries TRBV7-9 and TRBJ2-7; D is perhaps TRBD1 (6 bases). CDR3 length: 15 residues. Trimming shortened V by 4 bases and J by 5 bases, and 18 bases separated the two germline ends. Germline assignment: CDR1 SEHNR and CDR2 FQNEAQ (reference sequence).

This clone has a single count. The chain has TRBV6-2 or TRBV6-3 and TRBJ2-4; the match to TRBD2 covers 12 bases. The CDR3 has 17 amino acids. The germline gives CDR1 MNHEY, CDR2 SVGEGT. Trimming at V came to 2 bases and at J to 3 bases, leaving 5 bases not matched to a gene. The CDR3 loop reads CASSYRLAGGGKNIQYF. CDR3 coding DNA: TGTGCCAGCAGTTACCGGCTAGCGGGAGGGGGCAAAAACATTCAGTACTTC.

This clone occurred once. The V gene is TRBV6-1, the J gene TRBJ1-6; 10 bases agree with TRBD1. V gave up 4 bases and J gave up 1 base; unmatched junction bases: 10. The CDR3 length is 19 residues. CDR1 is MNHNS and CDR2 is SASEGT in the germline V gene. The CDR3 nucleotides read TGTGCCAGCAGTGGGGGACAGGGGCTTATGGGGTCCTATAATTCACCCCTCCACTTT. Residues: CASSGGQGLMGSYNSPLHF.

The CDR3: CASSSPPTSGVSTDTQYF. The CDR3, as DNA: TGTGCCAGCAGCTCCCCCCCGACTAGCGGGGTTAGCACAGATACGCAGTATTTT. The V gene is TRBV7-9, the J gene TRBJ2-3; 11 bases agree with TRBD2. After removal of 4 bases from V and 0 bases from J, the junction contained 9 bases not matched to a gene. Germline V gene data show CDR1 as SEHNR and CDR2 as FQNEAQ (reference sequence). The CDR3 is made up of 18 amino acids.

The rearrangement joins TRBV11-2 to TRBJ2-7; 7 bases are shared with TRBD2. The germline CDR1 and CDR2 sequences are SGHAT and FQNNGV. The J segment lost 7 bases and the V segment lost 1 base, leaving 7 bases of the junction unmatched. The length of the CDR3 is 14 residues. CDR3 coding DNA: TGTGCCAGCAGCTTAGGGGCGGGAGTGGGAGAGCAGTACGTC. Translating gives CASSLGAGVGEQYV.

The CDR3 reads CSAGPGGGEQFF. The CDR3 DNA reads as TGCAGCGCCGGACCCGGCGGGGGTGAGCAGTTCTTC. This chain uses TRBV29-1 with TRBJ2-1; TRBD2 matches at 7 bases. Germline V gives CDR1 SQVTM, CDR2 ANQGSEA. J was trimmed by 9 bases and V by 7 bases; bases with no gene match: 9. There are 12 residues in the CDR3.

This rearrangement joins TRBV19 to TRBJ2-7; D remains ambiguous. The germline V and J ends were trimmed by 6 bases and 0 bases, with 12 bases remaining between them. Germline loops: CDR1 LNHDA, CDR2 SQIVND (reference sequence). This CDR3 has 14 residues. The CDR3 DNA reads as TGTGCCAGTAGCCTGCGGTGGTTCTCCTACGAGCAGTACGTC. This encodes CASSLRWFSYEQYV.

This clone was observed a single time. The chain uses TRBV11-2 and TRBJ1-2, with unresolved D. Deletions cut 5 bases from V and 4 bases from J, with 14 bases between. The CDR3 consists of 14 residues. Germline V gene lookup returns CDR1 SGHAT and CDR2 FQNNGV. The CDR3 here is CASSPSLHPYGYTF. The DNA of the CDR3 is TGTGCCAGCAGCCCCTCCTTACATCCCTATGGCTACACCTTC.

The V gene is TRBV19, the J gene TRBJ1-6; 7 nucleotides line up with TRBD1. J gave up 3 bases and V 6 bases, and 2 bases lay outside the gene matches. From germline, CDR1 is LNHDA and CDR2 SQIVND (reference sequence). This CDR3 has 14 amino acids. In nucleotides, the CDR3 is TGTGCCAGTAGCCGGGACAGCTATAATTCACCCCTCCACTTT. It translates to CASSRDSYNSPLHF.

In its sample, this clone was seen a few times. The rearrangement uses TRBV19 and TRBJ1-5; D might be TRBD1 (5 bases). The CDR3 length is 12 residues. The V and J ends lost 10 bases and 10 bases respectively, with 17 bases between them. Germline-derived CDR1 and CDR2 are LNHDA and SQIVND (reference sequence). CDR3 residues: CATSYGGDPQHF. The CDR3 DNA is TGTGCCACCTCCTATGGGGGGGATCCCCAGCATTTT.

The V and J genes are TRBV18 and TRBJ2-3; D unclear. V was clipped by 1 base and J by 0 bases, with 2 bases between them. The CDR3 totals 13 residues. Looked up from germline, CDR1 is KGHSH and CDR2 is LQKENI. The DNA of the CDR3 is TGTGCCAGCTCACCACTAAGCACAGATACGCAGTATTTT. Its protein is CASSPLSTDTQYF.

The chain is built from TRBV4-1 and TRBJ2-7, with TRBD2 matching over 9 bases. The CDR3 extends over 16 amino acids. The trim removed 1 base at V and 2 bases at J, leaving 6 bases unmatched. Germline V gives CDR1 MGHRA, CDR2 YSYEKL. This CDR3 is CASSQGLAGPAYEQYF. CDR3 DNA sequence: TGCGCCAGCAGCCAAGGGCTAGCGGGACCAGCCTACGAGCAGTACTTC.

The rearrangement uses TRBV6-2 or TRBV6-3 and TRBJ1-2; 7 bases are a match to TRBD1. Germline-derived CDR1 and CDR2 are MNHEY and SVGEGT. V shed 6 bases, J shed 7 bases, and the junction held 14 bases outside the gene matches. CDR3 length equals 15 residues. CDR3 DNA: TGTGCCAGCAGCCAGAGGAAGACAGGGACCGGTGGCTACACCTTC. This encodes CASSQRKTGTGGYTF.

The chain couples TRBV4-3 to TRBJ2-5, with a tentative D call TRBD1 (6 bases). The CDR3 has 15 amino acids. V lost 1 base to trimming and J lost 4 bases, with 13 bases between them. Germline CDR1 is LGHNA and CDR2 is YSLEER. The CDR3 DNA reads TGCGCCAGCAGCCAAGTCCCCGGCAGGGGAGAGACCCAGTACTTC. Encoded protein: CASSQVPGRGETQYF.